The entry below describes one T cell receptor (beta chain). Its antigen is undetermined. Produced via immunoSEQ multiplex PCR; TCRdb's table is partial and in-frame only. The table lists approximately 100,000 clones, about 90% of them singletons. The data originate from a study of T cell responses to AZD1222 COVID-19 vaccine. About the research overall: Second-dose schedules of about 4 or about 12 weeks were combined.

Whole-study findings and limits: Distributed over spike, vaccine-associated CD4 TCRs predominated at 160-218 and 743-854.

Between the trimmed V and J ends, which lost 5 bases and 1 base, there was a span of 5 bases. The CDR3 loop spans 12 amino acids. This clonotype originated in an adult in good health. V usage is TRBV12-3 or TRBV12-4 and J usage is TRBJ1-1, with D hard to call. The material sequenced was peripheral blood, taken on day 0 of AZD1222 vaccination. The CDR3 here is CASSDQNTEAFF. CDR3 in DNA: TGTGCCAGCAGTGATCAGAACACTGAAGCTTTCTTT.